This TCR beta chain was sequenced in a study of naive and memory T cell subsets. General study findings and limits: More TCRs at tuberculin sites were read as hypersensitivity T cell infiltration.

The V gene lost 5 bases and the J gene lost 8 bases, with 13 bases spanning the gap. The CDR3 has 13 residues. The germline V gene has CDR1 SGHDT and CDR2 YYEEEE. As for treatment: skin biopsy from PPD injection site in Mantoux-positive individual. TCR cDNA received a 3' ligated oligonucleotide that carried a UMI. Amplification of ligated cDNA took four PCR rounds with SP2 and nested alpha and beta constant primers. TCRdb analysed the UMI-ligation and nested PCR reads with MiXCR anew, one entry per CDR3 protein. The data hold about 37,000 distinct CDR3 sequences, with roughly 9.6% observed a single time. Turning to this clonotype: As yet, its antigen is unknown.

The sample was skin, taken from a tuberculin skin test site. The chain is built from TRBV5-6 and TRBJ1-4; D ambiguous. The TCR comes from an adult in good health. CDR3 nucleotide sequence: TGTGCCAGCAGGTGGTGGGGTAACGAAAAACTGTTTTTT. Protein product: CASRWWGNEKLFF.